This note documents a single T cell receptor (beta chain) sequence. By sample share, this clonotype is large (0.1 to 1%). Its antigen is not yet known. One base away there is no much larger clone; base qualities are not given. The data derive from a study of regulatory T cells after allogeneic stem cell transplantation (dated by TCRdb to between 2017 and 2018). About the study as a whole: Patients were stratified according to whether acute graft-versus-host disease had developed within 100 days after stem cell transplantation. CD4+CD25+CD127- regulatory T cells were obtained from patient PBMCs by means of fluorescence-activated cell sorting. Conventional CD4+ T cells defined as CD4+CD25+/-CD127+ were also sorted and TCR-sequenced for comparison in the study. The study compared the regulatory T-cell TCR repertoire after allogeneic stem cell transplantation between patients with and without acute graft-versus-host disease.

These reads were obtained on an Illumina MiSeq. After the RNA was reverse transcribed with the SMARTer RACE cDNA Amplification kit, the TCR beta CDR3 region was amplified. RNA from sorted cells was extracted with the RNeasy Mini Kit. Illumina paired-end sequencing was applied to the TCR beta amplicons. In the authors' own workflow: MiXCR, VDJtools and the tcR R package were the tools used to analyze the TCR repertoire. The inverse Simpson index was used to measure diversity, and clones were grouped as rare, small, medium or expanded based on each clone's proportion of the repertoire. The raw public reads went through TCRdb reprocessing: fastp at Q25, MiXCR clone calling, in-frame beta chains kept. Each CDR3 protein appears once, grouped with its most common genes and DNA. The V and J calls shown here were made by TCRdb, not taken from the authors' results. The sample has 400 to 500 distinct CDR3 sequences on record, about 20% of them singletons. Around 17% of the sample is held by the ten biggest clonotypes.

The time point label of this sample denotes: 30 days after allogeneic hematopoietic stem cell transplantation. At 30 days after allogeneic hematopoietic stem cell transplantation, peripheral blood mononuclear cells were collected from the patients. The investigation overall reported the following: Top 10 regulatory T-cell clones occupied a significantly larger repertoire share in non-GvHD patients, suggesting expansion of presumably allo-specific protective clones. The small patient sample size meant the findings required validation in a larger cohort. The regulatory T-cell TCR repertoire was less diverse and more focused in patients without graft-versus-host disease than in patients with graft-versus-host disease. No regulatory T-cell clones were found to be shared by all patients, and no significant correlation was observed between sorted cell numbers and the inverse Simpson index. No significant difference in conventional CD4+ T-cell repertoire diversity was found between patients with and without graft-versus-host disease.

The CDR3 starts with the cysteine, ends with the phenylalanine, and has 16 residues. The sequence is cut down to CDR3 DNA, 48 bases in frame from base 1. The germline V gene supplies CDR1 SGHRS and CDR2 YFSETQ. The V and J ends are trimmed by 2 bases and 1 base, leaving 15 bases between them. Rearrangement joined TRBV5-1 to TRBJ1-1; the D gene remains uncertain. This sample comprised sorted CD4+ T cells from blood (whether regulatory or conventional is not recorded), obtained 30 days after allogeneic stem cell transplant. The TCR comes from a human patient who had an allogeneic stem cell transplant, so the T cells may come from the graft donor. The DNA sequence is TGCGCCAGCAGCTTCGACCCCGGGGAGAAGAACACTGAAGCTTTCTTT. Its protein reads: CASSFDPGEKNTEAFF.